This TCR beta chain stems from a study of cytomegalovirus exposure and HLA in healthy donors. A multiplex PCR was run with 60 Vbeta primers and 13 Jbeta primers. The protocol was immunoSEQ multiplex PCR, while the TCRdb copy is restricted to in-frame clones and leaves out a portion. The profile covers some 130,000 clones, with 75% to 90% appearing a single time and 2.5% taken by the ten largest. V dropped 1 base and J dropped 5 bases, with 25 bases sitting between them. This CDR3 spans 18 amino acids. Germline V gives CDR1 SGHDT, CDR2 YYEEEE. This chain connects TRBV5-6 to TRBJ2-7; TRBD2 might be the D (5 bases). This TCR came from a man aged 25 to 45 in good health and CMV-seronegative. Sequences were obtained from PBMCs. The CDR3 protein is CASSLWLFGGWSRDEQYF. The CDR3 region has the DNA TGTGCCAGCAGCTTGTGGCTCTTCGGCGGGTGGTCTCGGGACGAGCAGTACTTC. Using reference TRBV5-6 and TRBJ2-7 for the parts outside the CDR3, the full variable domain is DAGVTQSPTHLIKTRGQQVTLRCSPKSGHDTVSWYQQALGQGPQFIFQYYEEEERQRGNFPDRFSGHQFPNYSSELNVNALLLGDSALYLCASSLWLFGGWSRDEQYFGPGTRLTVT.